The clone carrying this TCR beta chain was recorded a few times. Antigen unknown. This sample was taken from a study of cytomegalovirus exposure and HLA in healthy donors. There were likely unrecorded immune exposures, though donors were nominally healthy when sampled. Study-wide points: A few chains linked to CMV were shown in vitro to be specific for CMV antigens. An analysis done earlier found most TCR beta V segments productive about 90% or about 30% of the time.

PCR used 60 Vbeta primers and 13 Jbeta primers. The repertoire was sequenced with immunoSEQ multiplex PCR; TCRdb's copy has only in-frame clones and lacks some. This table holds 150,000 to 200,000 clones, about three quarters found once. This CDR3 contains 15 residues. Germline V gene sequence: CDR1 MDHEN, CDR2 SYDVKM. V shed 3 bases and J shed 0 bases, with 9 bases lying between them. This TCR was recovered from a woman aged 45-65 years in good health and CMV-seropositive. Source material: PBMCs. V is TRBV28 and J is TRBJ1-5; the D gene is possibly TRBD1 (6 bases). This CDR3 reads CASSFGQPSNQPQHF. For the CDR3, the DNA is TGTGCCAGCAGTTTTGGACAGCCTAGCAATCAGCCCCAGCATTTT.